Following are 31 T cell receptor beta chains from one sample sequenced in a study of T cell changes during pregnancy in multiple sclerosis. The repertoire was sequenced with immunoSEQ multiplex PCR; TCRdb's copy has only in-frame clones and lacks some. The data show approximately 52,000 clones, about 90% seen once. Sequenced material: CD4+ T cells from peripheral blood mononuclear cells, taken after pregnancy. The receptors come from a female donor with multiple sclerosis, enrolled in a pregnancy study.

CDR3 sequence reads: CASSLAGYEQYF. In DNA, the CDR3 is TGTGCCAGCAGCTTAGCCGGCTACGAGCAGTACTTC. The gene calls are TRBV11-2 and TRBJ2-7; D unresolved. The V gene's germline CDR1 is SGHAT and CDR2 FQNNGV. There are 12 residues in the CDR3. V was trimmed by 1 base and J by 3 bases, leaving 4 bases between them.

This clone was counted once. The rearrangement uses TRBV28 and TRBJ2-1; 7 positions match TRBD2. V gave up 5 bases and J gave up 4 bases; unmatched junction bases: 14. The CDR3 runs to 17 residues. Germline lookup yields CDR1 MDHEN and CDR2 SYDVKM. This CDR3 reads CASSPNGLAVQYNEQFF. The CDR3, as DNA: TGTGCCAGCAGTCCAAACGGTCTAGCGGTCCAATACAATGAGCAGTTCTTC.

This clone was observed a single time. This chain uses TRBV5-4 with TRBJ2-2, with 7 bases identical to TRBD1. V trimming: 4 bases; J trimming: 7 bases; junction bases outside the gene matches: 13. The V gene's germline CDR1 is SGHNT and CDR2 YYREEE (reference sequence). The CDR3 covers 16 residues. CDR3 sequence (DNA): TGTGCCAGCAGCCTGACAGGGTTTAGCGACGGCGGGGAGCTGTTTTTT. It encodes CASSLTGFSDGGELFF.

The rearrangement joins TRBV5-8 to TRBJ1-2; D is possibly TRBD1 (6 bases). Germline V gene sequence: CDR1 SGHTS, CDR2 YDEGEE. The CDR3 spans 17 residues. The V gene lost 1 base and the J gene lost 2 bases, with 18 bases spanning the gap. The chain's CDR3 is CASSLTRGAQSNYGYTF. The CDR3 nucleotides are TGTGCCAGCAGCTTGACTCGGGGGGCGCAGTCAAACTATGGCTACACCTTC.

In the case of this clone: The same CDR3 also results from other DNA sequences found in this sample. The V gene is TRBV29-1, the J gene TRBJ1-5; D is uncertain. Germline values: CDR1 SQVTM, CDR2 ANQGSEA. The V end lost 4 bases, the J end lost 0 bases, and 7 bases lay between the germline ends. This CDR3 comprises 13 residues. The CDR3 loop reads CSVGQNSNQPQHF. As DNA, the CDR3 is TGCAGCGTTGGGCAGAATAGCAATCAGCCCCAGCATTTT.

With respect to this clone: Other DNA sequences of this sample code for an identical CDR3. The V call is TRBV18, the J call TRBJ1-4; no clear D gene. CDR3 length: 13 residues. V dropped 2 bases and J dropped 5 bases, with 6 bases sitting between them. Germline V gene data show CDR1 as KGHSH and CDR2 as LQKENI. CDR3 nucleotides: TGTGCCAGCTCACCAGGGCTGAATGAAAAACTGTTTTTT. It specifies CASSPGLNEKLFF.

This chain's CDR3 is CASSLYPGDGYTF. Written as DNA, the CDR3 is TGTGCCAGCAGCTTATATCCAGGGGACGGCTACACCTTC. The rearrangement uses TRBV7-2 and TRBJ1-2; a possible D gene is TRBD1 (6 bases). V lost 2 bases and J lost 8, with 12 bases in between. Germline V gives CDR1 SGHTA, CDR2 FQGNSA. This CDR3 comprises 13 residues.

The CDR3 DNA sequence: TGTGCCAGCAGCTTAGGGGGCGGGACCAATGAGCAGTTCTTC. Protein: CASSLGGGTNEQFF. The gene calls are TRBV7-2 and TRBJ2-1; TRBD2 might be the D (6 bases). Trimming shortened V by 1 base and J by 6 bases, and 10 bases separated the two germline ends. The CDR3 contains 14 residues. The germline gives CDR1 SGHTA, CDR2 FQGNSA.

The CDR3 DNA follows: TGCAGCTTCGGACGGGAAATAACGTCGGATGGCTACACCTTC. Amino acid sequence: CSFGREITSDGYTF. The V and J genes are TRBV29-1 and TRBJ1-2; D not resolved. Germline lookup yields CDR1 SQVTM and CDR2 ANQGSEA. Deletions cut 8 bases from V and 6 bases from J, with 22 bases between. The CDR3 spans 14 residues.

The genes are TRBV6-5 and TRBJ2-1, with D possibly being TRBD2 (6 bases). V shed 6 bases and J shed 3 bases, with 12 bases lying between them. This CDR3 comprises 14 residues. Per germline, CDR1 MNHEY and CDR2 SVGAGI. CDR3 bases: TGTGCCAGCAGAAGGACTACGATCTACAATGAGCAGTTCTTC. This encodes CASRRTTIYNEQFF.

This clone was picked up a small number of times. This chain joins TRBV7-8 and TRBJ1-1, with D unresolved. V lost 3 bases to trimming and J lost 11 bases, with 13 bases between them. Germline CDR1 SGHVS, CDR2 FQNEAQ. CDR3 length: 12 amino acids. The CDR3 nucleotides read TGTGCCAGCAGCTTGTCTTACGGGTCGGCTTTCTTT. Translation gives CASSLSYGSAFF.

The V call is TRBV19, the J call TRBJ1-1; TRBD1 aligns across 9 bases. The CDR3 contains 16 residues. After removal of 4 bases from V and 0 bases from J, the junction contained 6 bases not matched to a gene. Germline V gives CDR1 LNHDA, CDR2 SQIVND (reference sequence). This CDR3 reads CASSNGTGSLNTEAFF. The CDR3 coding sequence is TGTGCCAGTAGTAACGGGACAGGGTCCCTGAACACTGAAGCTTTCTTT.

The J gene is TRBJ2-1, the V gene TRBV29-1, with D unresolved. The CDR3 has 10 amino acids. Trimming removed 7 bases at V and 1 base at J, with 2 bases between. The germline V gene has CDR1 SQVTM and CDR2 ANQGSEA. CDR3 region: CSASYNEQFF. CDR3 nucleotide sequence: TGCAGCGCTTCCTACAATGAGCAGTTCTTC.

V is TRBV27 and J is TRBJ2-1; 14 bases are a match to TRBD2. The ends lost 5 bases at V and 0 bases at J; junction bases unmatched: 12. This CDR3 has 20 amino acids. Germline V gene data show CDR1 as MNHEY and CDR2 as SMNVEV (reference sequence). The CDR3 DNA reads as TGTGCCAGCAGTCGATCGGGACTAGCGGGAGCCCCTCTCTCCTACAATGAGCAGTTCTTC. Translated, it gives CASSRSGLAGAPLSYNEQFF.

This clone showed up just a few times. The chain combines TRBV7-6 with TRBJ1-5; D is unresolved. The CDR3 loop spans 13 amino acids. Germline V gene data show CDR1 as SGHVS and CDR2 as FNYEAQ. The V gene lost 5 bases and the J gene lost 4 bases, with 9 bases spanning the gap. DNA for the CDR3: TGTGCCAGCAGCCTCCACACAAATCAGCCCCAGCATTTT. As protein: CASSLHTNQPQHF.

A word on this clone: A read error may produce the germline difference seen at one junction end. Other DNA sequences in this sample translate to the same CDR3. The chain couples TRBV23-1 to TRBJ2-7; perhaps TRBD1 as D (6 bases). TRBV23-1 falls under the ORF class, with uncertain function. CDR3 length equals 14 residues. CDR3 sequence (DNA): TGTGCCAGCAGTCCCCCAGGGGCTGTCTACGAGCAGTACTTC. Its translation: CASSPPGAVYEQYF.

V and J are TRBV18 and TRBJ2-2, with 12 bases matching TRBD2. The V gene's germline CDR1 is KGHSH and CDR2 LQKENI. The V segment lost 3 bases and the J segment 4 bases; nucleotides outside the gene matches: 3. The CDR3 has 16 amino acids. CDR3 sequence reads: CASSPSSGRATGELFF. CDR3 sequence (DNA): TGTGCCAGCTCACCCTCTAGCGGGAGGGCCACCGGGGAGCTGTTTTTT. Filled out from reference TRBV18 and TRBJ2-2, the complete variable domain reads NAGVMQNPRHLVRRRGQEARLRCSPMKGHSHVYWYRQLPEEGLKFMVYLQKENIIDESGMPKERFSAEFPKEGPSILRIQQVVRGDSAAYFCASSPSSGRATGELFFGEGSRLTVL.

This chain uses TRBV4-1 with TRBJ2-2; 7 bases fit TRBD1. Germline CDR1 MGHRA, CDR2 YSYEKL. Trimming took 4 bases from V and 6 from J; bases not matched to a gene: 8. This CDR3 contains 15 residues. The CDR3 DNA reads as TGCGCCAGCAGCCTTAGACAGGGTAATCCCGGGGAGCTGTTTTTT. Protein product: CASSLRQGNPGELFF.

The V call is TRBV25-1, the J call TRBJ2-2; 8 positions match TRBD2. CDR1 MGHDK and CDR2 SYGVNS come from the germline V gene. The CDR3 sequence is 17 residues long. Trimming took 6 bases from V and 4 from J; bases not matched to a gene: 13. The CDR3 DNA sequence: TGTGCCAGCAGCCCCGGGGGGGCAATCGGGGGCACCGGGGAGCTGTTTTTT. Amino acids: CASSPGGAIGGTGELFF.

V is TRBV2 and J is TRBJ2-3; D possibly corresponds to TRBD2 (5 bases). The CDR3 has 15 residues. Per germline, CDR1 SNHLY and CDR2 FYNNEI. With 6 bases removed from V and 5 bases from J, the gap between germline ends came to 18 bases. This CDR3 is CASRLLGRGEDTQYF. CDR3 nucleotide sequence: TGTGCCAGCAGGCTCTTGGGGAGAGGAGAAGATACGCAGTATTTT.

The rearrangement uses TRBV19 and TRBJ2-7, with a possible D match to TRBD2 (6 bases). V lost 4 bases and J lost 2, with 12 bases in between. Germline lookup yields CDR1 LNHDA and CDR2 SQIVND (reference sequence). CDR3 length: 14 residues. The CDR3 region is CASSTGLGAYEQYF. The CDR3 nucleotides read TGTGCCAGTAGTACGGGACTCGGGGCCTACGAGCAGTACTTC.

The CDR3 here is CASSLRGLHNEQFF. CDR3 bases: TGTGCCAGCAGCCTACGGGGTCTACACAATGAGCAGTTCTTC. The chain carries TRBV7-9 and TRBJ2-1; the D gene is possibly TRBD2 (5 bases). V gave up 5 bases and J gave up 5 bases, with 13 bases separating them. Germline-derived CDR1 and CDR2 are SEHNR and FQNEAQ (reference sequence). This CDR3 contains 14 residues.

The rearrangement links TRBV28 to TRBJ1-4; 11 bases agree with TRBD1. Trimming cost V 4 bases and J 8 bases; bases outside gene matches: 9. Germline V gene data show CDR1 as MDHEN and CDR2 as SYDVKM. The CDR3 totals 16 residues. The CDR3 here is CASSWYKGTGGEKLFF. The CDR3 coding sequence is TGTGCCAGCAGTTGGTACAAAGGGACAGGGGGGGAAAAACTGTTTTTT.

This chain uses TRBV19 with TRBJ1-1; 8 bases map to TRBD1. V trimming: 5 bases; J trimming: 6 bases; junction bases outside the gene matches: 11. Germline assignment: CDR1 LNHDA and CDR2 SQIVND (reference sequence). The CDR3 totals 15 residues. CDR3 loop: CASSPRQGLVAEAFF. The CDR3 bases are TGTGCCAGTAGTCCGAGACAGGGGTTGGTTGCTGAAGCTTTCTTT.

This clone was recorded only once. The J gene is TRBJ1-2, the V gene TRBV5-6, with TRBD1 matching 7 bases. Germline CDR1 reads SGHDT; CDR2 reads YYEEEE. This CDR3 is built from 13 residues. The V and J ends lost 5 bases and 8 bases, in that order; junction bases with no gene match: 9. The DNA for the CDR3 is TGTGCCAGCAGTTTACAGGGGATCGGGGGCTACACCTTC. It encodes CASSLQGIGGYTF.

This chain joins TRBV30 and TRBJ2-7; TRBD2 aligns across 10 bases. This CDR3 contains 14 residues. Per germline, CDR1 GTSNPN and CDR2 SVGIG (reference sequence). J lost 6 bases, V lost 4 bases, and 9 bases had no gene match. CDR3: CAWNVLAGAGEQYF. In DNA, the CDR3 is TGTGCCTGGAATGTCCTAGCGGGAGCGGGCGAGCAGTACTTC.

The chain couples TRBV4-2 to TRBJ2-1; the match to TRBD2 covers 8 bases. J lost 1 base, V lost 1 base, and 6 bases had no gene match. The CDR3 has 17 residues. Germline assignment: CDR1 LGHNA and CDR2 YNFKEQ. The CDR3 DNA is TGTGCCAGCAGCCAAGTCGAAATAGCGGGATCCTACAATGAGCAGTTCTTC. Amino acids: CASSQVEIAGSYNEQFF.

The J gene is TRBJ2-7, the V gene TRBV5-6, with 8 bases aligning to TRBD1. CDR3 size: 15 residues. Unmatched junction bases numbered 9, after V lost 2 bases and J lost 5 bases. The germline CDR1 and CDR2 sequences are SGHDT and YYEEEE. CDR3 loop: CASSLPGTGSHEQYF. In DNA form, the CDR3 reads TGTGCCAGCAGCTTACCCGGGACAGGTTCCCACGAGCAGTACTTC.

This chain links TRBV7-9 with TRBJ2-1; TRBD2 might be the D (6 bases). Germline loops: CDR1 SEHNR, CDR2 FQNEAQ (reference sequence). This CDR3 has 15 amino acids. V lost 3 bases, J lost 7 bases, and 16 bases lay in between. CDR3 DNA: TGTGCCAGCAGCTTTCTCCCGCGGGGATGGAATGAGCAGTTCTTC. As protein: CASSFLPRGWNEQFF.

This chain uses TRBV7-2 with TRBJ2-5; 8 bases line up with TRBD1. Germline V gives CDR1 SGHTA, CDR2 FQGNSA. This CDR3 region has 16 residues. After removal of 7 bases from V and 3 bases from J, the junction contained 13 bases not matched to a gene. As DNA, the CDR3 is TGTGCCAGCACCCCGACAGGGGCTTTCCCCGAAGAGACCCAGTACTTC. As protein: CASTPTGAFPEETQYF.

The table lists this clone with a count of one. The chain couples TRBV14 to TRBJ2-7; tentative D call: TRBD1 (5 bases). CDR3 size: 15 residues. V dropped 1 base and J dropped 2 bases, with 12 bases sitting between them. The germline V gene encodes CDR1 SGHDN and CDR2 FVKESK. CDR3 DNA: TGTGCCAGCAGCCAAGGACAGATTCGGGCCTACGAGCAGTACTTC. This gives the protein CASSQGQIRAYEQYF.